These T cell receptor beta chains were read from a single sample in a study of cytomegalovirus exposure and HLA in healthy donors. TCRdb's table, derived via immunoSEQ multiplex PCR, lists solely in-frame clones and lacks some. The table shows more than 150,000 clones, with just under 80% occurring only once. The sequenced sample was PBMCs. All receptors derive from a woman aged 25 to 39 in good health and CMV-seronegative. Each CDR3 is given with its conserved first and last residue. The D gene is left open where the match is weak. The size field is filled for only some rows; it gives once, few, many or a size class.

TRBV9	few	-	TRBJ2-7	CASSVQGLPYEQYF	TGTGCCAGCAGCGTACAGGGGTTGCCCTACGAGCAGTACTTC
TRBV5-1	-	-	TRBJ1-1	CASSFLGGTNTEAFF	TGCGCCAGCAGCTTCCTCGGGGGAACGAACACTGAAGCTTTCTTT
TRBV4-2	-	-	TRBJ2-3	CASSQELAPDTQYF	TGTGCCAGCAGCCAAGAGCTAGCCCCAGATACGCAGTATTTT
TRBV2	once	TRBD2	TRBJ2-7	CASIAGGSYEQYF	TGTGCCAGTATAGCGGGGGGCTCCTACGAGCAGTACTTC
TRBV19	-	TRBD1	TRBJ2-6	CATSGTGSSGANVLTF	TGTGCCACCTCCGGGACAGGAAGCTCTGGGGCCAACGTCCTGACTTTC
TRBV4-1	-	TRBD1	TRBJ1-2	CASSQDPRGNYGYTF	TGCGCCAGCAGCCAAGATCCCAGGGGGAACTATGGCTACACCTTC
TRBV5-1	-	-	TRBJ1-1	CASSLVFRGGNTEAFF	TGCGCCAGCAGCTTGGTATTTAGGGGAGGGAACACTGAAGCTTTCTTT
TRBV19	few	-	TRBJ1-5	CASKTGGNQPQHF	TGTGCCAGTAAAACGGGAGGCAATCAGCCCCAGCATTTT
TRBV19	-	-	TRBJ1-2	CASSMDLLYGYTF	TGTGCCAGTAGTATGGACTTACTGTATGGCTACACCTTC
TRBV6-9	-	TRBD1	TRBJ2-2	CAISQGQGNTGELFF	TGTGCCATCAGCCAAGGACAGGGAAACACCGGGGAGCTGTTTTTT
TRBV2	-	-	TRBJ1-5	CASSGEGNQPQHF	TGTGCCAGCAGTGGGGAGGGCAATCAGCCCCAGCATTTT
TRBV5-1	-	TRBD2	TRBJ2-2	CASSLAPSGAGELFF	TGCGCCAGCAGCTTGGCCCCTAGCGGGGCCGGGGAGCTGTTTTTT
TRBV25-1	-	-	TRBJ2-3	CASSENRASTDTQYF	TGTGCCAGCAGTGAAAACAGGGCTAGCACAGATACGCAGTATTTT
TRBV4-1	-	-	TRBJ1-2	CASSQEWEGIGNYGYTF	TGCGCCAGCAGCCAAGAATGGGAGGGAATCGGAAACTATGGCTACACCTTC
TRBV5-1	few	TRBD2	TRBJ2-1	CASSQSGGNEQFF	TGCGCCAGCAGCCAAAGCGGGGGCAATGAGCAGTTCTTC
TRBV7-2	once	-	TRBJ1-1	CASSRRGRGEDTEAFF	TGTGCCAGCAGCCGGAGGGGCCGGGGCGAGGACACTGAAGCTTTCTTT
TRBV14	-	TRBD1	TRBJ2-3	CASSQDEGAPTDTQYF	TGTGCCAGCAGCCAAGATGAGGGGGCCCCCACAGATACGCAGTATTTT
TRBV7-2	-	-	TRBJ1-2	CASSRGTSYGYTF	TGTGCCAGCAGCCGCGGGACCTCCTATGGCTACACCTTC
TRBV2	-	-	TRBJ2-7	CASRSGYEQYF	TGTGCCAGCAGAAGCGGCTACGAGCAGTACTTC
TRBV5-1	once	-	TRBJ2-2	CASSFQQGRTGELFF	TGCGCCAGCAGCTTCCAGCAGGGTAGGACCGGGGAGCTGTTTTTT
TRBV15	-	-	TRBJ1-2	CATSRTATNYGYTF	TGTGCCACCAGCAGGACAGCCACTAACTATGGCTACACCTTC
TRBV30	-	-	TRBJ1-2	CAWSVRVTGYTDGYTF	TGTGCCTGGAGTGTACGGGTAACAGGCTATACGGATGGCTACACCTTC
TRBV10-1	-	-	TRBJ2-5	CASSEGLGGGRFETQYF	TGCGCCAGCAGCGAAGGTCTGGGCGGAGGGAGGTTCGAGACCCAGTACTTC
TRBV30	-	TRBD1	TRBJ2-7	CAWSSGQPYEQYF	TGTGCCTGGAGTTCGGGACAGCCGTACGAGCAGTACTTC
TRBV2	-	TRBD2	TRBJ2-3	CASRASGGARTDTQYF	TGTGCCAGCAGGGCTAGCGGGGGGGCCCGCACAGATACGCAGTATTTT
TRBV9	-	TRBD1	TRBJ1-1	CASSPRDRGQGEAFF	TGTGCCAGCAGTCCCAGGGACAGGGGGCAGGGTGAAGCTTTCTTT
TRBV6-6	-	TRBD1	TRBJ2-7	CASSYQDRADEQYF	TGTGCCAGCAGTTACCAGGACAGGGCAGACGAGCAGTACTTC
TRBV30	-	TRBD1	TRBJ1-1	CARTSGTGTPPMNTEAFF	TGTGCCAGAACCTCCGGGACAGGTACGCCCCCCATGAACACTGAAGCTTTCTTT
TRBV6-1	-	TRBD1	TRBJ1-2	CASNRDRGNYGYTF	TGTGCCAGCAACCGGGACAGGGGGAACTATGGCTACACCTTC
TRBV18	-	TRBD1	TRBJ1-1	CASSPPSRGRGTEAFF	TGTGCCAGCTCACCACCGTCCAGGGGGCGGGGCACTGAAGCTTTCTTT
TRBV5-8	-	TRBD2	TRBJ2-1	CASSRTSGGVNEQFF	TGTGCCAGCAGCCGGACTAGCGGGGGGGTGAATGAGCAGTTCTTC
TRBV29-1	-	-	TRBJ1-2	CSVEVSGGYGYTF	TGCAGCGTTGAGGTTTCAGGAGGGTATGGCTACACCTTC
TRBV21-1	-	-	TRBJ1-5	CASSKGANSNQPQHF	TGTGCCAGCAGCAAAGGCGCGAATAGCAATCAGCCCCAGCATTTT
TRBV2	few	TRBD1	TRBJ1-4	CASSEVSGGGEKLFF	TGTGCCAGCAGTGAAGTTTCAGGGGGCGGGGAAAAACTGTTTTTT
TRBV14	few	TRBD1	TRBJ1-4	CASSRRTGDSRDEKLFF	TGTGCCAGCAGCCGGAGGACAGGGGATTCGAGGGATGAAAAACTGTTTTTT
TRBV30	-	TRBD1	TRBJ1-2	CAWSARDRGAGYTF	TGTGCCTGGAGTGCCCGGGACAGGGGCGCGGGCTACACCTTC
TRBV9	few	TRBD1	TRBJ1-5	CASSEGQADQPQHF	TGTGCCAGCAGCGAGGGACAGGCTGATCAGCCCCAGCATTTT
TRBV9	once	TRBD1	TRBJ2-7	CASARQGVSNEQYF	TGTGCCAGCGCGCGACAGGGGGTTTCTAACGAGCAGTACTTC
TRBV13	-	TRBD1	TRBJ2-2	CASSLDWDRAGGELFF	TGTGCCAGCAGCTTAGATTGGGACAGGGCCGGCGGGGAGCTGTTTTTT
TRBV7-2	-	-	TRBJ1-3	CASSLVQGSSGNTIYF	TGTGCCAGCAGCTTAGTGCAAGGGAGCTCTGGAAACACCATATATTTT
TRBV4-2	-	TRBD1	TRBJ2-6	CASSQHTPGGRSNVLTF	TGTGCCAGCAGCCAACACACCCCAGGGGGTAGGTCCAACGTCCTGACTTTC
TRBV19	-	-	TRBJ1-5	CASSIISGVWNQPQHF	TGTGCCAGTAGTATAATCTCGGGGGTTTGGAATCAGCCCCAGCATTTT
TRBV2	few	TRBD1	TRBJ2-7	CASSESEQGSSYEQYF	TGTGCCAGCAGTGAATCCGAACAGGGGAGCTCCTACGAGCAGTACTTC
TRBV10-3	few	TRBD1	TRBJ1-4	CAISRTGGGREKLFF	TGTGCCATCAGCAGGACAGGGGGCGGACGAGAAAAACTGTTTTTT
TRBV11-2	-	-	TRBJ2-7	CASSLEGFEQYF	TGTGCCAGCAGCTTAGAGGGCTTTGAGCAGTACTTC
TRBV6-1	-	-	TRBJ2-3	CASSEQLEDTQYF	TGTGCCAGCAGTGAACAGCTAGAAGATACGCAGTATTTT
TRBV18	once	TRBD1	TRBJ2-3	CASSHTGGTDTQYF	TGTGCCAGCTCACACACAGGGGGAACAGATACGCAGTATTTT
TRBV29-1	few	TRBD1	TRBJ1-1	CSAYPGGLGTEAFF	TGCAGCGCCTATCCAGGGGGCCTCGGCACTGAAGCTTTCTTT
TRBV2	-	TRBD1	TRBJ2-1	CASSEGDREQFF	TGTGCCAGCAGTGAAGGGGACAGGGAGCAGTTCTTC